This TCR beta chain was captured in a study of T-cell memory formation after mild COVID-19. V was clipped by 5 bases and J by 4 bases; unmatched bases: 11. Germline loops: CDR1 KGHDR, CDR2 SFDVKD. CDR3 length equals 16 residues. TCRdb re-called the 5' RACE reads through MiXCR, storing one row per CDR3 protein. The table lists 470,000 or so distinct CDR3 sequences, 15% to 20% of them singletons, with approximately 13% in the top ten. The specimen sequenced was PBMCs or a T cell subset sorted from them (not recorded which). The receptor comes from an adult woman who had mild COVID-19 (a few samples of this study predate the infection). Cell type and time point are not known. The chain combines TRBV24-1 with TRBJ2-3; 7 nucleotides line up with TRBD2. CDR3 bases: TGTGCCACCAGTGCCCGAAGGCTAGCGGACTCAGATACGCAGTATTTT. Translated: CATSARRLADSDTQYF.